These 8 T cell receptor beta chains originate from one sample sequenced in a study of post-analysis software for immune sequencing data. Study observations and caveats: Patients carried roughly five TRBV segments more frequently than controls did, and TRBV5-6, TRBV5-1 and TRBV20-1 were among them.

The authors incorporated unique molecular identifiers into the TCR beta cDNA libraries. TCRdb independently ran MiXCR on the PCR reads; one entry per CDR3 protein. The profile covers some 890,000 distinct CDR3 sequences, with roughly half appearing a single time and approximately 4.5% taken by the ten largest. These receptors' antigens are unknown. The material sequenced was blood. The origin of the receptors is a girl aged 5-17 years with multiple sclerosis.

The genes are TRBV9 and TRBJ2-1; 10 positions match TRBD1. V shed 3 bases, J shed 0 bases, and the junction held 9 bases outside the gene matches. The germline CDR1 and CDR2 sequences are SGDLS and YYNGEE. The CDR3 is 18 amino acids. Here the CDR3 DNA reads TGTGCCAGCAGCGCCGGGACAGGGGTCCTAGACTCCTACAATGAGCAGTTCTTC. Its protein is CASSAGTGVLDSYNEQFF.

This clonotype was seen only a few times. The rearrangement joins TRBV12-3 or TRBV12-4 to TRBJ2-3; no definite D call. This CDR3 has 12 residues. The V end was cut by 1 base, the J end by 6 bases, with 5 bases between. The CDR3 reads CASSLGWDTQYF. CDR3 DNA: TGTGCCAGCAGTTTAGGTTGGGATACGCAGTATTTT.

The DNA of the CDR3 is TGCGCCAGCGGGCCCGGGACAGGGGAAGTGGACTATGGCTACACCTTC. It encodes CASGPGTGEVDYGYTF. The chain joins TRBV4-1 to TRBJ1-2, with 10 bases lining up with TRBD1. Trimming took 8 bases from V and 3 from J; bases not matched to a gene: 12. CDR3 length equals 16 residues. The germline CDR1 and CDR2 sequences are MGHRA and YSYEKL.

The chain employs TRBV5-1 and TRBJ2-5, with D hard to call. With 5 bases removed from V and 0 bases from J, the gap between germline ends came to 20 bases. The CDR3 is 17 amino acids. Germline assignment: CDR1 SGHRS and CDR2 YFSETQ. CDR3 residues: CASSSKGKRPDQETQYF. The CDR3 DNA reads TGCGCCAGCAGTTCCAAGGGCAAACGGCCGGACCAAGAGACCCAGTACTTC.

The rearrangement links TRBV27 to TRBJ2-3, with unresolved D. Germline values: CDR1 MNHEY, CDR2 SMNVEV (reference sequence). The CDR3 contains 15 residues. With 6 bases removed from V and 3 bases from J, the gap between germline ends came to 16 bases. CDR3 amino acids: CASSQRNTGTDTQYF. The CDR3 DNA sequence: TGTGCCAGCAGCCAACGCAATACGGGTACAGATACGCAGTATTTT.

This chain links TRBV20-1 with TRBJ2-1; the match to TRBD1 covers 7 bases. Per germline, CDR1 DFQATT and CDR2 SNEGSKA (reference sequence). V lost 6 bases and J lost 5; bases outside the gene matches: 10. CDR3 length: 14 residues. For the CDR3, the DNA is TGCAGTGCCTTGGGACAGCTCGTTAACAATGAGCAGTTCTTC. Encoded protein: CSALGQLVNNEQFF.

The chain joins TRBV5-5 to TRBJ1-5, with no clear D. Deletions cut 2 bases from V and 4 bases from J, with 13 bases between. Germline V gene sequence: CDR1 SGHKS, CDR2 YYEKEE (reference sequence). The CDR3 loop spans 15 amino acids. The CDR3 region has the DNA TGTGCCAGCAGCTTAGCCCCTTCGGGTAATCAGCCCCAGCATTTT. Amino acids: CASSLAPSGNQPQHF. Together with reference TRBV5-5 and TRBJ1-5, the CDR3 gives the full variable domain: DAGVTQSPTHLIKTRGQQVTLRCSPISGHKSVSWYQQVLGQGPQFIFQYYEKEERGRGNFPDRFSARQFPNYSSELNVNALLLGDSALYLCASSLAPSGNQPQHFGDGTRLSIL.

The chain uses TRBV7-3 and TRBJ2-1; D might be TRBD2 (6 bases). Germline V gene sequence: CDR1 SGHTA, CDR2 FQGTGA. The CDR3 runs to 15 residues. Trimming shortened V by 5 bases and J by 7 bases, and 18 bases separated the two germline ends. The CDR3 DNA reads as TGTGCCAGCAGCCGAGGGACTTTTAGGCGGAATGAGCAGTTCTTC. Protein sequence: CASSRGTFRRNEQFF.